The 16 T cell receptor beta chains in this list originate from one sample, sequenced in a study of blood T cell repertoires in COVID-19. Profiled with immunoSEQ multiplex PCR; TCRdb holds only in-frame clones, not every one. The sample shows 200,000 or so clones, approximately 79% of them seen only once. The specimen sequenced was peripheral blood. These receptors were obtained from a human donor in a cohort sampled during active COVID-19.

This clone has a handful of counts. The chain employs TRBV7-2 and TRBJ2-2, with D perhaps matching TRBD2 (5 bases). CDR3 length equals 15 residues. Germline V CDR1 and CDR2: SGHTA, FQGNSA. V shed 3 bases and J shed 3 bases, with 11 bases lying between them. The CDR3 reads CASSFTRRDTGELFF. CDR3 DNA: TGTGCCAGCAGCTTTACAAGGCGGGACACCGGGGAGCTGTTTTTT.

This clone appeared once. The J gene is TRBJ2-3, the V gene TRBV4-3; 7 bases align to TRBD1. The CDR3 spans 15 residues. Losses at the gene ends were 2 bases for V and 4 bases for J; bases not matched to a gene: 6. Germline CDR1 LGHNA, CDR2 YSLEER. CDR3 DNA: TGCGCCAGCAGCCAATCCCCGGGACAGTCAGATACGCAGTATTTT. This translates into CASSQSPGQSDTQYF.

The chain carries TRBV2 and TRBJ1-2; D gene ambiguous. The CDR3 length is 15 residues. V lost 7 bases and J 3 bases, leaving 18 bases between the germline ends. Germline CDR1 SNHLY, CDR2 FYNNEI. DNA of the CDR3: TGTGCCAGCATCCTAGTGCATCCCCGAGACTATGGCTACACCTTC. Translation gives CASILVHPRDYGYTF.

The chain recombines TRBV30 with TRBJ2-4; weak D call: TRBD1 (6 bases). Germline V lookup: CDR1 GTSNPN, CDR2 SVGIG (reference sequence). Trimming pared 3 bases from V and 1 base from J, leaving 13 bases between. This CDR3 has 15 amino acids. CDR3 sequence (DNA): TGTGCCTGGAGATGGGGGCCAGGGGCCAAAAACATTCAGTACTTC. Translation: CAWRWGPGAKNIQYF.

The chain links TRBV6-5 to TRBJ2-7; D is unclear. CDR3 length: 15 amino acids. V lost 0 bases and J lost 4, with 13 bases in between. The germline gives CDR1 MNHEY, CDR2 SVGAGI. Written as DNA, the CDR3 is TGTGCCAGCAGTTACTCAGGCGGATCCTTATACGAGCAGTACTTC. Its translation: CASSYSGGSLYEQYF.

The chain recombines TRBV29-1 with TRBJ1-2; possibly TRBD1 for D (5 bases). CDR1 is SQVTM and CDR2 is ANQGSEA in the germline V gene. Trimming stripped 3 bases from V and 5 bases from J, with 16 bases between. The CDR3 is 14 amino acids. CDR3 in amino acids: CSVDPKTAYYGYTF. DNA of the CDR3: TGCAGCGTTGACCCAAAGACAGCCTATTATGGCTACACCTTC. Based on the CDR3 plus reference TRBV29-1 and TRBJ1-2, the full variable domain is SAVISQKPSRDICQRGTSLTIQCQVDSQVTMMFWYRQQPGQSLTLIATANQGSEATYESGFVIDKFPISRPNLTFSTLTVSNMSPEDSSIYLCSVDPKTAYYGYTFGSGTRLTVV.

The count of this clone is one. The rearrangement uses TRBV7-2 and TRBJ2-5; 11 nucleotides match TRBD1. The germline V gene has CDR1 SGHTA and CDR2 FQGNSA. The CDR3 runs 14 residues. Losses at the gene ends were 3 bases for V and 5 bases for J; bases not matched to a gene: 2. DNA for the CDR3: TGTGCCAGCAGCTTGGACAGGGGGCATGAGACCCAGTACTTC. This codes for CASSLDRGHETQYF.

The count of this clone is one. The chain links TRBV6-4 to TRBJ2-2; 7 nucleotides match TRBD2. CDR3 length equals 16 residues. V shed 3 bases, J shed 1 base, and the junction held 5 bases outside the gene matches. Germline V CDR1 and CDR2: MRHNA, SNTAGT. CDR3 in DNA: TGTGCCAGCAGTGATTGGGCTAGCGGGAACACCGGGGAGCTGTTTTTT. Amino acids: CASSDWASGNTGELFF.

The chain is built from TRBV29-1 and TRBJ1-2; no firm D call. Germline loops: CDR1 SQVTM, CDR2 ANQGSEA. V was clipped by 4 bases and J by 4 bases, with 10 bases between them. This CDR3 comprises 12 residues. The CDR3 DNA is TGCAGCGTTGGAAACAGAATCTATGGCTACACCTTC. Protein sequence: CSVGNRIYGYTF.

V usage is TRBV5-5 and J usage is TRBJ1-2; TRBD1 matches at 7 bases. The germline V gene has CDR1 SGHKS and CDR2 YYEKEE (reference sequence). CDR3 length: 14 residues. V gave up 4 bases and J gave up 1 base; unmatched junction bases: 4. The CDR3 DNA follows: TGTGCCAGCAGCCCGACAGGGTATAACTATGGCTACACCTTC. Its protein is CASSPTGYNYGYTF.

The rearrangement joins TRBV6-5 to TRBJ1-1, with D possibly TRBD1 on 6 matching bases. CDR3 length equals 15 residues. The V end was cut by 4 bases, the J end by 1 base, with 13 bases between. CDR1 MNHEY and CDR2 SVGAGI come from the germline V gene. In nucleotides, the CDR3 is TGTGCCAGCAGTTCCCCGGAACAGGGGAACACTGAAGCTTTCTTT. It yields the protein CASSSPEQGNTEAFF.

The CDR3 sequence: CASSASGTSRPNNEQFF. The DNA of the CDR3 is TGTGCCAGCAGCGCCTCCGGGACTAGCAGACCAAACAATGAGCAGTTCTTC. This sequence joins TRBV9 and TRBJ2-1; 9 bases match TRBD2. V lost 3 bases, J lost 5 bases, and 12 bases stayed unmatched. CDR3 length: 17 amino acids. Germline V lookup: CDR1 SGDLS, CDR2 YYNGEE.

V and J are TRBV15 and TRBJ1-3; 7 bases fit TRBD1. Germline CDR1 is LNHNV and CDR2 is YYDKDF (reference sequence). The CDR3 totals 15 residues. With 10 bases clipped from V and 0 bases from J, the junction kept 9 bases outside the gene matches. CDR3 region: CAIRDSFFSGNTIYF. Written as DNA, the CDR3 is TGTGCCATTCGGGACAGTTTCTTCTCTGGAAACACCATATATTTT.

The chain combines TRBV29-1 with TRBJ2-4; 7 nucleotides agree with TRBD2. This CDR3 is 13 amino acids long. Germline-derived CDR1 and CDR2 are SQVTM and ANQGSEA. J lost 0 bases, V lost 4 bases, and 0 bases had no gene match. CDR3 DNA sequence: TGCAGCGTTGTAGCGGGAGCCAAAAACATTCAGTACTTC. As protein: CSVVAGAKNIQYF.

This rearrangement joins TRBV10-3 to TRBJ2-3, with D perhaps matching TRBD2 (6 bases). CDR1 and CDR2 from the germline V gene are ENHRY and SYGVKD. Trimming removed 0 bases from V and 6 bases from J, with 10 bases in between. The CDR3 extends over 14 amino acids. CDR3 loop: CAISESAGRDTQYF. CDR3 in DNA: TGTGCCATCAGTGAGTCGGCGGGAAGGGATACGCAGTATTTT.

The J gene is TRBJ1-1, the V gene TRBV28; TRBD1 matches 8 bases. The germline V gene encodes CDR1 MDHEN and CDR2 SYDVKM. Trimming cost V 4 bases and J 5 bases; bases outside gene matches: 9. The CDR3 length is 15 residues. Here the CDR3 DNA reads TGTGCCAGCAGTTATCAGGGGGCGGGAGGGACTGAAGCTTTCTTT. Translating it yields CASSYQGAGGTEAFF.